The source of this TCR beta chain is a study of neurological immune-mediated disorders. This clonotype has at least ten counts. This CDR3 contains 14 residues. Trimming took 5 bases from V and 5 from J; bases not matched to a gene: 9. Per germline, CDR1 DFQATT and CDR2 SNEGSKA (reference sequence). TCRdb redid the calling of the 5' RACE reads with MiXCR, one entry per CDR3 protein. This sample has some 95,000 distinct CDR3 sequences, with roughly 4% found just once. The sequenced material came from PBMCs. The gene calls are TRBV20-1 and TRBJ2-3, with TRBD1 matching 8 bases. This TCR derives from a woman aged 18-35 years with multiple sclerosis. CDR3 loop: CSALQGEVGDTQYF. CDR3 coding DNA: TGCAGTGCTTTACAGGGGGAAGTTGGAGATACGCAGTATTTT.